This T cell receptor (beta chain) was recorded in a study of beta chain features in type 1 diabetes. Study summary: Analysis included around 110,000,000 sorted cells drawn from all samples.

Comments on this clone: No antigen is known for it.

The authors reverse transcribed all of the isolated RNA, so sequencing captured expressed TCRB transcripts. Clones were sequenced by immunoSEQ multiplex PCR, and TCRdb holds only the in-frame ones, with some missing. The sample has tens of thousands of clones, about 70% seen once. This CDR3 region has 14 residues. Germline V CDR1 and CDR2: SGHTA, FQGNSA. V was trimmed by 1 base and J by 0 bases, leaving 7 bases between them. Study-wide results and limits: Researchers cautioned that cDNA sequencing could over-represent cells with high TCR expression. Comparison showed that naive, central memory and Treg TCRB repertoires appeared more similar among patients than among healthy donors. Short templates might get an advantage during PCR, and this would be equal in patients and controls. Type 1 diabetes patients had TCRB CDR3s that were shorter (moderately but significantly so) in all four CD4+ subsets.

This chain uses TRBV7-2 with TRBJ2-7, with a weak D call TRBD2 (5 bases). The TCR was taken from a woman aged 40 to 50 with type 1 diabetes. The sequencing input was stem cell memory CD4+ T cells from blood. CDR3 DNA: TGTGCCAGCAGCTTAGTACGGGGCTCCTACGAGCAGTACTTC. It specifies CASSLVRGSYEQYF.